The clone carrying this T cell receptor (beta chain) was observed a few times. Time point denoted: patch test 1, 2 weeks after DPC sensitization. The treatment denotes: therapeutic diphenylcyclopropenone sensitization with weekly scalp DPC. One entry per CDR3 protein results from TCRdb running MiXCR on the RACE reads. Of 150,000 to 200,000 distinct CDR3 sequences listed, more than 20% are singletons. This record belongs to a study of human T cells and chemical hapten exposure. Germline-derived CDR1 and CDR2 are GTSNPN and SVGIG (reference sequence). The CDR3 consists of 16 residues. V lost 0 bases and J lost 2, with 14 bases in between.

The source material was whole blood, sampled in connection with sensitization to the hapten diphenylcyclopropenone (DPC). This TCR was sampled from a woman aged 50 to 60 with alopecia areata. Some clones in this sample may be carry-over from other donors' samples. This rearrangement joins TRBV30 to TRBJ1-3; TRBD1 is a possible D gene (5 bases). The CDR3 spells CAWSVAAGWAGNTIYF. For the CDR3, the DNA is TGTGCCTGGAGTGTAGCGGCAGGGTGGGCTGGAAACACCATATATTTT.